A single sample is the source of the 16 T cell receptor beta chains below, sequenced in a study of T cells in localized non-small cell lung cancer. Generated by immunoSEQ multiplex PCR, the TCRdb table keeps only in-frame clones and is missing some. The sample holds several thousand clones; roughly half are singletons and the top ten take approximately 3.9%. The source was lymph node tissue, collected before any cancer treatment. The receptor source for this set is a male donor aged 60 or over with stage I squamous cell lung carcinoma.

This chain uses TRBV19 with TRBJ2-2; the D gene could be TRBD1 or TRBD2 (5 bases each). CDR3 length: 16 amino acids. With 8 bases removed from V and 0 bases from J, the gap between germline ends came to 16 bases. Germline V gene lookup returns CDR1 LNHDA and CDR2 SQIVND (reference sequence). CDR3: CASRPQPGPNTGELFF. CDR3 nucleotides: TGTGCCAGTCGTCCCCAACCGGGGCCGAACACCGGGGAGCTGTTTTTT.

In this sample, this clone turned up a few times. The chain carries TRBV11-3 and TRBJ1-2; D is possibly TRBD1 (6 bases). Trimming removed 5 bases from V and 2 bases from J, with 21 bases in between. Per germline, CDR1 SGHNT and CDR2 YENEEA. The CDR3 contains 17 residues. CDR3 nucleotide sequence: TGTGCCAGCAGCCGGGACACGTTAAGCCTGTCCAACTATGGCTACACCTTC. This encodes CASSRDTLSLSNYGYTF.

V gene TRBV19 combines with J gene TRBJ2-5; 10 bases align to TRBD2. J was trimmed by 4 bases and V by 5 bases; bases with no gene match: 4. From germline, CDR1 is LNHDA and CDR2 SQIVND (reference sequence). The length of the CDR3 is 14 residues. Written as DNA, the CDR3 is TGTGCCAGTAGTCTAAGACTAGCGGGAGAGACCCAGTACTTC. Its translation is CASSLRLAGETQYF.

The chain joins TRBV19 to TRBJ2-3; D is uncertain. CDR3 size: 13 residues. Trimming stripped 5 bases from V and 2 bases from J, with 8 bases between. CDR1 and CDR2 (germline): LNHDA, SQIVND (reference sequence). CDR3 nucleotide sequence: TGTGCCAGTAGTGGGCAGCACACAGATACGCAGTATTTT. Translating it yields CASSGQHTDTQYF.

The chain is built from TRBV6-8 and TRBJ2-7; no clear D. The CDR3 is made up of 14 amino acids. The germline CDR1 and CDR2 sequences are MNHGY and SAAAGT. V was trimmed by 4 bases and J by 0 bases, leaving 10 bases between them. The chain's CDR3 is CASSSHQSSYEQYF. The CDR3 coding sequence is TGTGCCAGCAGTTCTCACCAGAGCTCCTACGAGCAGTACTTC.

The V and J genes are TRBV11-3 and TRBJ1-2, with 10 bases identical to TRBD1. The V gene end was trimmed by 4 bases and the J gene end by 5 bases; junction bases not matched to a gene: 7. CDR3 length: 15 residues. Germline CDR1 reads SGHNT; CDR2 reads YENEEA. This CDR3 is CASSSSGTGAYGYTF. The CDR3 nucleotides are TGTGCCAGCAGCTCCTCCGGGACAGGGGCGTATGGCTACACCTTC. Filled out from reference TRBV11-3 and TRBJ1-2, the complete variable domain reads EAGVVQSPRYKIIEKKQPVAFWCNPISGHNTLYWYLQNLGQGPELLIRYENEEAVDDSQLPKDRFSAERLKGVDSTLKIQPAELGDSAVYLCASSSSGTGAYGYTFGSGTRLTVV.

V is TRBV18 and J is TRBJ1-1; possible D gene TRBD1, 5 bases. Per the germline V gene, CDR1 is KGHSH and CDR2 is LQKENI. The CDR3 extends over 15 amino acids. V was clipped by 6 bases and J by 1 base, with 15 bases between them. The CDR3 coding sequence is TGTGCCAGCTCGCCTATTGGGACCGAGAACACTGAAGCTTTCTTT. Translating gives CASSPIGTENTEAFF.

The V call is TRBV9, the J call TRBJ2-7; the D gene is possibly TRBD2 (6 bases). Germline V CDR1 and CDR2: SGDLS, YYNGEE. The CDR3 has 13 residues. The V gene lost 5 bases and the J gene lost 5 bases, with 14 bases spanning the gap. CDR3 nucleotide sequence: TGTGCCAGCAGTTATAGACTAGAGGACGAGCAGTACTTC. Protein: CASSYRLEDEQYF.

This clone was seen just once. The DNA of the CDR3 is TGTGCCAGCATCCGTCAGGGGAACACCGGGGAGCTGTTTTTT. Residues: CASIRQGNTGELFF. The chain joins TRBV28 to TRBJ2-2, with a tentative D call TRBD1 (5 bases). The CDR3 length is 14 residues. CDR1 is MDHEN, CDR2 SYDVKM, per germline. V gave up 7 bases and J gave up 1 base, with 10 bases separating them.

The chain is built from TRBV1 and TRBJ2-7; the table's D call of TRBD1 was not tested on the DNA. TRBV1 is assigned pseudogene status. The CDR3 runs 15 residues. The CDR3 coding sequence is TGCACCAGCAGTCCTGGGCCTTTCTGGGCCTACGAGCAGTACTTC. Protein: CTSSPGPFWAYEQYF.

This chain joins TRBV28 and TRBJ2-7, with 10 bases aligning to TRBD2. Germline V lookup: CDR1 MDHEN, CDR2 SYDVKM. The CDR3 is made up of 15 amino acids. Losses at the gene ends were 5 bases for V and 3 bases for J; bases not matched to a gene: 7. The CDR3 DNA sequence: TGTGCCAGCAGTCCCGTTAGCGGGGGGAACTACGAGCAGTACTTC. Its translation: CASSPVSGGNYEQYF.

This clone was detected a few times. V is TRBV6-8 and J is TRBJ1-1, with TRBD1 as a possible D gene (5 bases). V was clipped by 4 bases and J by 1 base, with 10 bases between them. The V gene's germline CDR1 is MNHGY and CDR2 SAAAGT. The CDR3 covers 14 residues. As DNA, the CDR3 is TGTGCCAGCAGTTCATTTGGACAGAACACTGAAGCTTTCTTT. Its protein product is CASSSFGQNTEAFF.

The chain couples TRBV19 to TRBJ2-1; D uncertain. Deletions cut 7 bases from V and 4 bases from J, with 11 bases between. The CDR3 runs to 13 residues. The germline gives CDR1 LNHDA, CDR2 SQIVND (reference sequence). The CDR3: CASKPTGYNEQFF. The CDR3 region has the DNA TGTGCCAGTAAACCCACTGGGTACAATGAGCAGTTCTTC.

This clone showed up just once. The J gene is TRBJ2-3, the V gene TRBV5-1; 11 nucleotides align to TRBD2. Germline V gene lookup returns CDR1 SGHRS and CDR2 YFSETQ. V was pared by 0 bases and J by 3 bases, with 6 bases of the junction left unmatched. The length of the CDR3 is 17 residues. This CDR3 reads CASSLGLAGGSTDTQYF. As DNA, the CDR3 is TGCGCCAGCAGCTTGGGGCTAGCGGGAGGATCGACAGATACGCAGTATTTT.

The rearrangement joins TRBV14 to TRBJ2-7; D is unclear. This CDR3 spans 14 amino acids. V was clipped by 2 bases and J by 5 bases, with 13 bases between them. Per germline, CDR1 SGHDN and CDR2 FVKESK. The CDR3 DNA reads TGTGCCAGCAGCCAACTTCCACCCACAGACGAGCAGTACTTC. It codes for CASSQLPPTDEQYF.

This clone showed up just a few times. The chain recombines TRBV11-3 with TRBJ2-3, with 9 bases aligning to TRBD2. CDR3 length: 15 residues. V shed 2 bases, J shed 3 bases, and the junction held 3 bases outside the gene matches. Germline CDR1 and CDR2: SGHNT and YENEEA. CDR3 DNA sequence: TGTGCCAGCAGCTTACGGCTAGCGGGGACAGATACGCAGTATTTT. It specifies CASSLRLAGTDTQYF.